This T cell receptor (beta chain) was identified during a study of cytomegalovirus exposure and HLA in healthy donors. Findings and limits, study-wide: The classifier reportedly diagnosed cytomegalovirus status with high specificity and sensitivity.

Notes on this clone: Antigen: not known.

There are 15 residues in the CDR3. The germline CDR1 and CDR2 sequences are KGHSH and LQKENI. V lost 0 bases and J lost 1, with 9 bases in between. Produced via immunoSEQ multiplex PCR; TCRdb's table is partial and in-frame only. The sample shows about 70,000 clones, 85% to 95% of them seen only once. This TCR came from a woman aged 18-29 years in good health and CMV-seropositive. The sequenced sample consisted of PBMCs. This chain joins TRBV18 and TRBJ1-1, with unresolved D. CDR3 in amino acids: CASSPPSSPNTEAFF. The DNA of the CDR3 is TGTGCCAGCTCACCACCTTCGAGTCCGAACACTGAAGCTTTCTTT.